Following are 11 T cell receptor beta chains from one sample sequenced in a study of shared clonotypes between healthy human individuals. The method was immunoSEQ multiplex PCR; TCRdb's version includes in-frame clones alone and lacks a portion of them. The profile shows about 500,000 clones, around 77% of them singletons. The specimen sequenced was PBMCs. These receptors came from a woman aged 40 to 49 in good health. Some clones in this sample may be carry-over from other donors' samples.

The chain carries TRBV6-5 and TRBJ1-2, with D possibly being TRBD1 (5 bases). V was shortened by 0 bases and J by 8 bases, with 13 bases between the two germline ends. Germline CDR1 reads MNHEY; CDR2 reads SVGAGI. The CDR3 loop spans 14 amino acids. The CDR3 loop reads CASSYSRGSKGYTF. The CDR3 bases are TGTGCCAGCAGTTACTCGAGGGGTTCAAAAGGCTACACCTTC.

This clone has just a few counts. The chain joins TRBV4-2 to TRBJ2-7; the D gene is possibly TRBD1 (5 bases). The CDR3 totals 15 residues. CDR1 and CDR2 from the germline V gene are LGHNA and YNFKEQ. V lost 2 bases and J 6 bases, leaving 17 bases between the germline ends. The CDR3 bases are TGTGCCAGCAGCCAAACCCAAGGGGTAGTGGGCGAGCAGTACTTC. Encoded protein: CASSQTQGVVGEQYF.

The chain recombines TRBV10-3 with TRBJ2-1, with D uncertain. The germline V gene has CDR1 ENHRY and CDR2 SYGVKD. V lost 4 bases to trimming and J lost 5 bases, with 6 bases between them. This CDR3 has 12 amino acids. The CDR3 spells CAISARDNEQFF. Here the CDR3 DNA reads TGTGCCATCAGTGCAAGGGACAATGAGCAGTTCTTC.

The CDR3 protein is CASSEYRGRNTEAFF. The DNA of the CDR3 is TGTGCCAGCAGTGAATACAGGGGGCGAAACACTGAAGCTTTCTTT. The chain has TRBV6-1 and TRBJ1-1; 9 bases match TRBD1. CDR3 length equals 15 residues. Trimming at V came to 2 bases and at J to 2 bases, leaving 3 bases not matched to a gene. Germline-derived CDR1 and CDR2 are MNHNS and SASEGT.

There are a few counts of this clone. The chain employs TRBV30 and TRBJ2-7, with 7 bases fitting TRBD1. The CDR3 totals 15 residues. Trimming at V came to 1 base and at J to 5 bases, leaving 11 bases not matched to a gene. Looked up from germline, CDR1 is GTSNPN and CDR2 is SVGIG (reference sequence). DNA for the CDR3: TGTGCCTGGAGTGGCGGGCAGGGGGTTTTAAACGAGCAGTACTTC. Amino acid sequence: CAWSGGQGVLNEQYF.

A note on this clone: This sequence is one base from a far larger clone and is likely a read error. This CDR3 is CASSSGVESCNEQFF. In DNA, the CDR3 is TGTGCCAGCAGTTCTGGGGTAGAATCCTGCAATGAGCAGTTCTTC. The genes are TRBV27 and TRBJ2-1, with D hard to call. CDR3 length equals 15 residues. Germline V lookup: CDR1 MNHEY, CDR2 SMNVEV (reference sequence).

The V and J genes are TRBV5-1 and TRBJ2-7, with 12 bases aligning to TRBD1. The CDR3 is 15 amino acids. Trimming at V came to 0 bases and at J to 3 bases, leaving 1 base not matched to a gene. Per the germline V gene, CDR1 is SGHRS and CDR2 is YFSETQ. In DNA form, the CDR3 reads TGCGCCAGCAGCTTGGGGGACAGGGGGCTCTACGAGCAGTACTTC. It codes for CASSLGDRGLYEQYF.

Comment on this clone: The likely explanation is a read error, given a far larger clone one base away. The CDR3 sequence: CASSVAESPYEQYF. DNA of the CDR3: TGTGCCAGCAGTGTTGCCGAGAGCCCCTACGAGCAGTACTTC. The V gene is TRBV6-1, the J gene TRBJ2-7, with D unclear. Germline V gene sequence: CDR1 MNHNS, CDR2 SASEGT. V dropped 4 bases and J dropped 2 bases, with 12 bases sitting between them. CDR3 size: 14 residues.

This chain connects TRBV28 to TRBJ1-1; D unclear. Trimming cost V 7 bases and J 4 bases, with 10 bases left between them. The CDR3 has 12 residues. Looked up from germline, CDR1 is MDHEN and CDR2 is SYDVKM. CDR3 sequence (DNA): TGTGCCAGCACCCTTTGGGGCACTGAAGCTTTCTTT. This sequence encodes CASTLWGTEAFF.

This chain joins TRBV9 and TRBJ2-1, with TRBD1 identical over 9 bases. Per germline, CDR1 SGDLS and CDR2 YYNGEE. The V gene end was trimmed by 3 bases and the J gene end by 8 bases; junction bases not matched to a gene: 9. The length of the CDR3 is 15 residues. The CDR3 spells CASSAQTGGVDEQFF. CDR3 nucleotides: TGTGCCAGCAGCGCCCAGACAGGGGGTGTCGATGAGCAGTTCTTC.

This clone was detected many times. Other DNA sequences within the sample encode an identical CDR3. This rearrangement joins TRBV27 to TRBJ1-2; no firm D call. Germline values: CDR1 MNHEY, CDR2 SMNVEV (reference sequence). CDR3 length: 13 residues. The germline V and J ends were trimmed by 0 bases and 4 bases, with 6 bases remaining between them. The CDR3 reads CASSLSGIYGYTF. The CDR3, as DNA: TGTGCCAGCAGTTTATCGGGGATCTATGGCTACACCTTC.